This is a list of T cell receptor beta chains from one sample in a study of cytomegalovirus exposure and HLA in healthy donors. Libraries were prepared by immunoSEQ multiplex PCR; TCRdb keeps only in-frame clonotypes and omits some of them. The repertoire holds roughly 100,000 clones, with approximately 75% as singletons. The sample comprised PBMCs. These TCRs come from a woman between 40 and 55 years old in good health and CMV-seronegative. The CDR3 runs from the conserved cysteine through the conserved F or W. The D gene is left open where the match is weak. The listing skips clone size in some rows; elsewhere it reads once, few, many or a size class.

TRBJ1-3,-,TRBV6-1,-,CASSGETGSGNTIYF,TGTGCCAGCAGTGGAGAAACAGGATCTGGAAACACCATATATTTT
TRBJ1-5,few,TRBV7-9,TRBD1,CASSLTGGNQPQHF,TGTGCCAGCAGCTTGACAGGGGGTAATCAGCCCCAGCATTTT
TRBJ2-3,-,TRBV15,-,CATSREGQFSSTDTQYF,TGTGCCACCAGCAGAGAAGGACAGTTTAGTAGCACAGATACGCAGTATTTT
TRBJ2-7,-,TRBV7-9,TRBD2,CASSPKAGGATYEQYF,TGTGCCAGCAGCCCCAAGGCGGGAGGGGCGACCTACGAGCAGTACTTC
TRBJ2-3,few,TRBV11-1,TRBD1,CASSFDRVADTQYF,TGTGCCAGCAGTTTCGACAGGGTGGCAGATACGCAGTATTTT
TRBJ2-3,-,TRBV27,TRBD2,CASSSPSGAGGPRGRDTQYF,TGTGCCAGCAGTTCCCCCAGTGGAGCGGGAGGGCCCCGCGGGCGGGATACGCAGTATTTT
TRBJ1-4,-,TRBV5-1,TRBD1,CASSLQGFGEKLFF,TGCGCCAGCAGCTTACAGGGGTTCGGTGAAAAACTGTTTTTT
TRBJ1-2,few,TRBV11-1,-,CASSSGRGNYGYTF,TGTGCCAGCAGCTCTGGGAGGGGGAACTATGGCTACACCTTC
TRBJ2-7,few,TRBV2,-,CASSDRTSTYEQYF,TGTGCCAGCAGTGATCGCACTTCTACCTACGAGCAGTACTTC
TRBJ2-2,-,TRBV27,-,CASSFRRYTGELFF,TGTGCCAGCAGTTTCAGAAGATACACCGGGGAGCTGTTTTTT
TRBJ1-4,few,TRBV7-9,-,CASSPGTSNEKLFF,TGTGCCAGCAGCCCCGGGACATCTAATGAAAAACTGTTTTTT
TRBJ2-1,-,TRBV9,TRBD2,CASSAPGLAGPSHGNEQFF,TGTGCCAGCAGCGCGCCCGGACTAGCGGGTCCATCCCATGGGAATGAGCAGTTCTTC
TRBJ1-1,-,TRBV5-1,TRBD1,CASSTGQGAFVGTEAFF,TGCGCCAGCAGCACCGGACAGGGTGCGTTCGTGGGCACTGAAGCTTTCTTT
TRBJ2-2,-,TRBV5-6,TRBD1,CASSLGTGVTGELFF,TGTGCCAGCAGCCTCGGGACAGGGGTTACCGGGGAGCTGTTTTTT
TRBJ2-3,-,TRBV29-1,TRBD2,CSVDQTSGTDTQYF,TGCAGCGTTGATCAAACTAGCGGCACAGATACGCAGTATTTT
TRBJ2-5,-,TRBV29-1,TRBD2,CSVDLAGGPKETQYF,TGCAGCGTTGATCTGGCGGGAGGGCCTAAAGAGACCCAGTACTTC
TRBJ1-6,-,TRBV5-6,-,CASSLGAGQRNYNSPLHF,TGTGCCAGCAGCTTGGGGGCCGGACAGAGAAACTATAATTCACCCCTCCACTTT
TRBJ2-3,-,TRBV7-9,TRBD2,CASSIPMTSGGPSTDTQYF,TGTGCCAGCAGCATACCGATGACTAGCGGGGGCCCCAGCACAGATACGCAGTATTTT
TRBJ2-1,-,TRBV2,TRBD1,CASSPPGTAPFEQFF,TGTGCCAGCAGTCCCCCCGGGACAGCGCCCTTTGAGCAGTTCTTC
TRBJ2-7,once,TRBV6-5,TRBD2,CASSYMAGGQYEQYF,TGTGCCAGCAGTTACATGGCGGGGGGGCAGTACGAGCAGTACTTC
TRBJ2-7,once,TRBV7-3,-,CASGLGGRGGAYEQYF,TGTGCCAGCGGCTTAGGTGGCAGAGGAGGAGCCTACGAGCAGTACTTC
TRBJ2-7,-,TRBV5-4,TRBD2,CASSLGLAGEEEQYF,TGTGCCAGCAGCTTGGGACTAGCGGGGGAGGAGGAGCAGTACTTC
TRBJ2-7,-,TRBV5-1,TRBD2,CASSLESAGDPYEQYF,TGCGCCAGCAGCTTGGAATCCGCGGGAGACCCCTACGAGCAGTACTTC
TRBJ1-1,few,TRBV27,-,CASSLWGSNTEAFF,TGTGCCAGCAGTTTATGGGGCAGTAACACTGAAGCTTTCTTT
TRBJ2-3,-,TRBV6-1,-,CASSVRRLVWTDTQYF,TGTGCCAGCAGTGTACGCCGACTAGTATGGACAGATACGCAGTATTTT
TRBJ1-2,once,TRBV29-1,-,CSTGEGDYGYTF,TGCAGCACTGGTGAGGGGGACTATGGCTACACCTTC
TRBJ1-1,-,TRBV28,TRBD1,CASSRLGTGGSRDTEAFF,TGTGCCAGCAGCCGCCTCGGGACAGGGGGTTCAAGGGACACTGAAGCTTTCTTT
TRBJ2-7,-,TRBV14,-,CASSQGVLSTKSSYEQYF,TGTGCCAGCAGCCAGGGAGTGTTGTCGACAAAGAGCTCCTACGAGCAGTACTTC
TRBJ2-5,-,TRBV7-2,-,CASSPKETQYF,TGTGCCAGCAGCCCTAAAGAGACCCAGTACTTC
TRBJ2-7,few,TRBV19,TRBD1,CASSPGDRGPYEQYF,TGTGCCAGTAGCCCGGGGGACAGGGGGCCCTACGAGCAGTACTTC
TRBJ2-7,-,TRBV15,TRBD1,CATSSGTGSRVEGREQYF,TGTGCCACCAGCAGCGGGACAGGGTCTAGGGTAGAAGGCCGGGAGCAGTACTTC